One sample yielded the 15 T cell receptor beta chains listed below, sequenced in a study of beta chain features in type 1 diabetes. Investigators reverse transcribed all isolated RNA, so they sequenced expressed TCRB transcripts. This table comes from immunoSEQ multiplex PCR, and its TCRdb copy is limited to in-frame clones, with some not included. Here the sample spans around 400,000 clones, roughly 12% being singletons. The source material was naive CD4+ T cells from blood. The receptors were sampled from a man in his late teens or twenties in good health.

CDR3 loop: CASSQVGQPVQFF. The CDR3 DNA sequence: TGTGCCAGCAGCCAAGTTGGGCAACCGGTGCAGTTCTTC. The chain recombines TRBV14 with TRBJ2-1; D is ambiguous. Between the trimmed V and J ends, which lost 1 base and 12 bases, there was a span of 13 bases. The CDR3 loop spans 13 amino acids. Germline V gene sequence: CDR1 SGHDN, CDR2 FVKESK.

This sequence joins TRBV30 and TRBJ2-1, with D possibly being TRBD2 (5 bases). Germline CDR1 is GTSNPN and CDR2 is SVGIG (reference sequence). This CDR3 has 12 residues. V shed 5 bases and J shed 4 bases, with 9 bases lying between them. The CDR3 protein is CAWGEIYNEQFF. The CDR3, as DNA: TGTGCCTGGGGGGAGATATACAATGAGCAGTTCTTC.

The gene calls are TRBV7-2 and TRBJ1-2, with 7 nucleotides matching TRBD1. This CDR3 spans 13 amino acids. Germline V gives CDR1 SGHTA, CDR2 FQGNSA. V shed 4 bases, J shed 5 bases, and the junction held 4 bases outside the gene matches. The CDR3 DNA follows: TGTGCCAGCAGCTCGACAGGGCGGTATGGCTACACCTTC. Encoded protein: CASSSTGRYGYTF.

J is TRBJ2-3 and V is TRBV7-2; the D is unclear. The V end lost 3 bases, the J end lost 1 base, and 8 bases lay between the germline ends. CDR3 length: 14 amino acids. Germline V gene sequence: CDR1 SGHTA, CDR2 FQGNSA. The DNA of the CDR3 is TGTGCCAGCAGCTTCCGAACGGGCACAGATACGCAGTATTTT. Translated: CASSFRTGTDTQYF.

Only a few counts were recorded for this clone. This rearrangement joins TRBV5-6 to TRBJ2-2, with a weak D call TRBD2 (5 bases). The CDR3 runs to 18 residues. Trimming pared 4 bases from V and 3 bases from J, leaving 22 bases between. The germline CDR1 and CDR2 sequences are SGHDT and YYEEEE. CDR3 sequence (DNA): TGTGCCAGCAGCCCCCCCTACTGGTCTCGGAGGCACACCGGGGAGCTGTTTTTT. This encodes CASSPPYWSRRHTGELFF. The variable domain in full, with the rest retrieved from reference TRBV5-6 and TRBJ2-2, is DAGVTQSPTHLIKTRGQQVTLRCSPKSGHDTVSWYQQALGQGPQFIFQYYEEEERQRGNFPDRFSGHQFPNYSSELNVNALLLGDSALYLCASSPPYWSRRHTGELFFGEGSRLTVL.

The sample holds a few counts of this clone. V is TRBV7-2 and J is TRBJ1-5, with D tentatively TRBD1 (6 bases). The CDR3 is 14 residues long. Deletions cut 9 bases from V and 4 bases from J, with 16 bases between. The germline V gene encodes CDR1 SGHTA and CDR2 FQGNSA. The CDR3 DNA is TGTGCCAGTGAAACAGGGAACTTGAATCAGCCCCAGCATTTT. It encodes CASETGNLNQPQHF. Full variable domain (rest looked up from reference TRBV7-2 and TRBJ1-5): GAGVSQSPSNKVTEKGKDVELRCDPISGHTALYWYRQSLGQGLEFLIYFQGNSAPDKSGLPSDRFSAERTGGSVSTLTIQRTQQEDSAVYLCASETGNLNQPQHFGDGTRLSIL.

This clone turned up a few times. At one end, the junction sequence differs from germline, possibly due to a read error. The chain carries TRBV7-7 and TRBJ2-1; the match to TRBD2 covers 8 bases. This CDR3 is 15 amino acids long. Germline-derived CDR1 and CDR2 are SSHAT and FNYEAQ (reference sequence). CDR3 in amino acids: CASSLDRTSLDEQFF. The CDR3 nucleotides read TGTGCTAGCAGCTTAGACCGGACTAGCCTGGATGAGCAGTTCTTC.

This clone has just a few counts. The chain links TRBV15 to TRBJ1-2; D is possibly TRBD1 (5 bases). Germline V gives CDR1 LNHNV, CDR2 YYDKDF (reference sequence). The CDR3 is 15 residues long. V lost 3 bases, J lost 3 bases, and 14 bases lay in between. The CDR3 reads CATSSRDWIDYGYTF. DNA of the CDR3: TGTGCCACCAGCAGCAGGGACTGGATAGACTATGGCTACACCTTC.

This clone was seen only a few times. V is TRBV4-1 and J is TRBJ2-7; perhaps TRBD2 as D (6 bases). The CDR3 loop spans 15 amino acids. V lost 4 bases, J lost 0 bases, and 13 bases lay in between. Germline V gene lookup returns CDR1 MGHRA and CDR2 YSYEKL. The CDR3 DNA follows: TGCGCCAGCAGCCCGGGACTCTCGAGCTCCTACGAGCAGTACTTC. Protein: CASSPGLSSSYEQYF.

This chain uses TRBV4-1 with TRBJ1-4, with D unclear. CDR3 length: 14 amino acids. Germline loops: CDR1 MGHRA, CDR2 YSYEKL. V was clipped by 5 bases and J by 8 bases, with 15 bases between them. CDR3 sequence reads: CASSAGAGGEKLFF. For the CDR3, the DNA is TGCGCCAGCAGCGCGGGAGCCGGTGGAGAAAAACTGTTTTTT.

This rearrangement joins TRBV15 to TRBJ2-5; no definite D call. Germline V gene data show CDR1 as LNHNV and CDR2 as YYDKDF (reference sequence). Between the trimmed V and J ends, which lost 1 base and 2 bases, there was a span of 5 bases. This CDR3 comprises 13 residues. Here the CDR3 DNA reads TGTGCCACCAGCAGAGCCTTTCAAGAGACCCAGTACTTC. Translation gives CATSRAFQETQYF. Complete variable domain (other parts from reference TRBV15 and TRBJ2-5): DAMVIQNPRYQVTQFGKPVTLSCSQTLNHNVMYWYQQKSSQAPKLLFHYYDKDFNNEADTPDNFQSRRPNTSFCFLDIRSPGLGDTAMYLCATSRAFQETQYFGPGTRLLVL.

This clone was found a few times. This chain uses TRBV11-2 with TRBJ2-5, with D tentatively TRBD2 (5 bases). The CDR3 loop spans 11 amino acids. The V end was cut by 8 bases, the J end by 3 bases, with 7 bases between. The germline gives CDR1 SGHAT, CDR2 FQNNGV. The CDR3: CASRREETQYF. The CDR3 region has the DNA TGTGCCAGCCGGCGGGAAGAGACCCAGTACTTC.

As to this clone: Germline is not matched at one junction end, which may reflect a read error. The CDR3 region has the DNA TGCAGCGTTGAAGTCCGGGACAGGGAAGACTTC. Translation gives CSVEVRDREDF. The gene calls are TRBV29-1 and TRBJ2-7, with TRBD1 matching over 9 bases. Germline V CDR1 and CDR2: SQVTM, ANQGSEA. The CDR3 contains 11 residues.

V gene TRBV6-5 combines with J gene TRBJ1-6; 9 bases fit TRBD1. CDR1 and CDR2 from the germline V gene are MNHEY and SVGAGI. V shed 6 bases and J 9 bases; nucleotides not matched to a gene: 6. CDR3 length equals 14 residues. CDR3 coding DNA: TGTGCCAGCAGCCGACAGGGGGTTTCTTCACCCCTCCACTTT. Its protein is CASSRQGVSSPLHF.

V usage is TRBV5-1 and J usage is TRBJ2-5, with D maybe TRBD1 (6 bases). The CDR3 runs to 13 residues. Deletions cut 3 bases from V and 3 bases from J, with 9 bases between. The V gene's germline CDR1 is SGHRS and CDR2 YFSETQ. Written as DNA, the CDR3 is TGCGCCAGCAGCTCCTACAGGGAAGAGACCCAGTACTTC. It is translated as CASSSYREETQYF.